These T cell receptor beta chains were read from a single sample in a study of T cell changes during pregnancy in multiple sclerosis. The table came from immunoSEQ multiplex PCR; TCRdb's copy has only in-frame clones and leaves some out. This sample has 50,000 to 70,000 clones, with around 91% found just once. The sample in question was peripheral blood, obtained in the third trimester of pregnancy. Every receptor here comes from a female donor in good health, enrolled as a control in a pregnancy study. Each CDR3 is given with its conserved first and last residue. A D gene is named only where the DNA matches it firmly. Size is omitted from some rows. Given values are once, few, many or a class for expanded clones.

v_call	clone_size	d_call	j_call	cdr3_aa	cdr3_nt
TRBV7-9	-	-	TRBJ1-1	CASSLMTELTEAFF	TGTGCCAGCAGCTTAATGACAGAGTTAACTGAAGCTTTCTTT
TRBV11-2	-	TRBD2	TRBJ2-1	CASSPVGTSYNEQFF	TGTGCCAGCAGCCCTGTTGGGACTAGTTACAATGAGCAGTTCTTC
TRBV6-1	-	TRBD1	TRBJ1-5	CASSEPGQGNNQPQHF	TGTGCCAGCAGTGAACCGGGACAGGGAAACAATCAGCCCCAGCATTTT
TRBV5-1	-	TRBD2	TRBJ2-1	CASSLALAGVNEQFF	TGCGCCAGCAGCTTGGCGCTAGCGGGAGTCAATGAGCAGTTCTTC
TRBV19	-	-	TRBJ1-5	CASRGYSNQPQHF	TGTGCCAGCCGGGGGTATAGCAATCAGCCCCAGCATTTT
TRBV19	-	TRBD2	TRBJ2-7	CASSTTSGLYEQYF	TGTGCCAGTAGTACGACTAGCGGGCTTTACGAGCAGTACTTC
TRBV10-1	-	-	TRBJ1-2	CASVVKLEGYGYTF	TGCGCCAGCGTTGTCAAACTAGAGGGCTATGGCTACACCTTC
TRBV19	-	TRBD1	TRBJ1-2	CASISSTGGYYGYTF	TGTGCCAGTATATCATCGACAGGGGGCTACTATGGCTACACCTTC
TRBV14	-	TRBD1	TRBJ1-1	CASSQDWVWKGATTGRTEAFF	TGTGCCAGCAGCCAAGATTGGGTTTGGAAGGGGGCCACAACGGGAAGGACTGAAGCTTTCTTT
TRBV19	-	TRBD1	TRBJ2-7	CASSIVGTGESYEQYF	TGTGCCAGTAGTATTGTGGGGACAGGGGAGTCCTACGAGCAGTACTTC
TRBV15	-	TRBD1	TRBJ2-1	CATSTSGTGFIEQFF	TGTGCCACCAGCACCTCCGGGACAGGGTTCATTGAGCAGTTCTTC
TRBV5-1	once	-	TRBJ2-5	CASSSLGRVEETQYF	TGCGCCAGCAGCTCCCTAGGCCGGGTGGAAGAGACCCAGTACTTC
TRBV7-9	-	-	TRBJ1-2	CASSSTVPGDGYTF	TGTGCCAGCAGCTCGACAGTTCCGGGGGATGGCTACACCTTC
TRBV7-9	-	TRBD1	TRBJ1-1	CASSLARDRATEAFF	TGTGCCAGCAGCTTAGCGCGGGACAGGGCCACTGAAGCTTTCTTT
TRBV20-1	-	-	TRBJ1-1	CRAPQSGEAFF	TGCAGAGCACCCCAGTCGGGGGAAGCTTTCTTT
TRBV18	-	-	TRBJ1-6	CASSPTWSRDPRNSPLHF	TGTGCCAGCTCCCCGACGTGGTCGCGGGACCCTAGGAATTCACCCCTCCACTTT
TRBV9	once	TRBD2	TRBJ2-3	CASSVVERGTSLYF	TGTGCCAGCAGCGTAGTGGAAAGGGGGACTAGCCTGTATTTT
TRBV10-3	-	TRBD2	TRBJ2-5	CAISESERGGVETQYF	TGTGCCATCAGTGAGTCGGAGCGGGGGGGCGTGGAGACCCAGTACTTC
TRBV4-1	-	-	TRBJ1-5	CASSPSVAAHNQPQHF	TGCGCCAGCAGCCCCTCCGTTGCGGCCCACAATCAGCCCCAGCATTTT
TRBV10-3	-	-	TRBJ1-1	CATQQAGDTEAFF	TGTGCCACCCAGCAGGCAGGTGACACTGAAGCTTTCTTT
TRBV9	-	TRBD1	TRBJ2-5	CASSPSGQQETQYF	TGTGCCAGCAGCCCCTCGGGACAGCAAGAGACCCAGTACTTC
TRBV10-1	-	-	TRBJ2-5	CASSGRSGIQETQYF	TGCGCCAGCAGTGGAAGGTCGGGGATACAAGAGACCCAGTACTTC
TRBV7-9	-	-	TRBJ1-2	CASRHDRFANYGYTF	TGTGCCAGCAGGCACGACAGGTTCGCTAACTATGGCTACACCTTC
TRBV7-2	-	-	TRBJ2-5	CASRPRGKETQYF	TGTGCCAGCAGACCGCGAGGGAAAGAGACCCAGTACTTC
TRBV5-1	-	TRBD1	TRBJ2-2	CASSLGQGTGELFF	TGCGCCAGCAGCTTGGGACAGGGCACCGGGGAGCTGTTTTTT
TRBV15	-	-	TRBJ2-1	CATREGSYNEQFF	TGTGCCACCAGGGAGGGCTCCTACAATGAGCAGTTCTTC
TRBV28	-	TRBD2	TRBJ2-1	CASTILGSGSNEQFF	TGTGCCAGCACCATCTTGGGAAGCGGGAGTAATGAGCAGTTCTTC
TRBV28	-	-	TRBJ2-4	CASTAKNIQYF	TGTGCCAGCACTGCCAAAAACATTCAGTACTTC
TRBV30	-	TRBD1	TRBJ1-1	CAWNPGQGDTEAFF	TGTGCCTGGAACCCGGGACAGGGAGACACTGAAGCTTTCTTT
TRBV18	-	-	TRBJ2-7	CASSPPGLTGNEQYF	TGTGCCAGCTCACCACCGGGCCTCACGGGGAACGAGCAGTACTTC
TRBV7-2	-	TRBD2	TRBJ2-3	CASSKRGGGYTQYF	TGTGCCAGCAGCAAGCGGGGGGGCGGTTATACGCAGTATTTT
TRBV18	-	-	TRBJ2-7	CASSTGTLYEQYF	TGTGCCAGCTCAACCGGGACACTGTACGAGCAGTACTTC
TRBV5-4	-	-	TRBJ2-2	CASSSPGTVITGELFF	TGTGCCAGCAGCTCCCCCGGGACTGTTATCACCGGGGAGCTGTTTTTT
TRBV18	-	TRBD1	TRBJ1-1	CASSPPTGTNTEAFF	TGTGCCAGCTCACCACCGACAGGGACTAACACTGAAGCTTTCTTT
TRBV5-1	-	TRBD1	TRBJ1-4	CASSSGQEVEEKLFF	TGCGCCAGCAGCTCTGGACAGGAGGTGGAAGAAAAACTGTTTTTT
TRBV18	-	-	TRBJ1-1	CASSPLERSGTEAFF	TGTGCCAGCTCACCACTCGAGCGATCTGGCACTGAAGCTTTCTTT
TRBV9	once	TRBD1	TRBJ1-2	CASQGTGESNNYGYTF	TGTGCCAGTCAGGGGACAGGGGAATCGAATAACTATGGCTACACCTTC
TRBV6-5	-	TRBD2	TRBJ2-1	CASVAGNEQFF	TGTGCCAGCGTAGCGGGGAATGAGCAGTTCTTC
TRBV7-7	-	TRBD1	TRBJ2-7	CASSPGQGLLYEQYF	TGTGCTAGCAGCCCGGGACAGGGACTCCTCTACGAGCAGTACTTC
TRBV27	-	-	TRBJ2-7	CASSPSLRQSTEQYF	TGTGCCAGCAGTCCAAGTCTAAGACAGTCTACGGAGCAGTACTTC